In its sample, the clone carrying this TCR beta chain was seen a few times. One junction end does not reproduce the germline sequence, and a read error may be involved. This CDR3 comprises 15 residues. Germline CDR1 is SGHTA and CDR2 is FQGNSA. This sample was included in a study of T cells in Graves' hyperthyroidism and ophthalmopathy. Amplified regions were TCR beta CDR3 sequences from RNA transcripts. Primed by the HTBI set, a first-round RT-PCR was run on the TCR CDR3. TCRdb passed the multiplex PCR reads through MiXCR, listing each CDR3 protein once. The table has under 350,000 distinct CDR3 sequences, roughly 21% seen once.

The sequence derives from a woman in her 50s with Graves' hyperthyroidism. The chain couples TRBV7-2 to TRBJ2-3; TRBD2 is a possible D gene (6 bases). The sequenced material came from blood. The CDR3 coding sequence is TGTGCCGGCAGCTTAGACGGGGGAAAAGGGAACGGGCAGTATTTT. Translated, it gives CAGSLDGGKGNGQYF.